This paragraph covers one TCR beta chain sequence. This entry belongs to a study of blood T cell repertoires in COVID-19. Whole-study context: Samples representing acute and convalescent COVID-19 were sourced from the United States, Italy and Spain. PBMCs, B-cell-depleted T cells, or T cells provided the cDNA or gDNA that made up the material.

In the original analysis: Cell counts per sample came from amplifying reference gene primers. This table comes from immunoSEQ multiplex PCR, and its TCRdb copy is limited to in-frame clones, with some not included. Clonal size and the V and J genes are those of that table, whereas D and trimming came from the DNA. The sample gives 380,000 or so clones, nearly 90% of which show up once; approximately 2.1% is in the top ten. The TCR comes from a woman in her 40s with acute COVID-19. Specimen: PBMCs or T cells enriched from blood (not recorded which).

The CDR3 bases are TGTGCCAGTAGTATTCGACAGGGGAACGAGCAGTACTTC. The encoded protein is CASSIRQGNEQYF. V and J are TRBV19 and TRBJ2-7; 8 nucleotides agree with TRBD1. Germline V gene data show CDR1 as LNHDA and CDR2 as SQIVND (reference sequence). J lost 5 bases, V lost 3 bases, and 3 bases had no gene match. This CDR3 has 13 residues. The variable domain in full, completed from reference TRBV19 and TRBJ2-7, reads DGGITQSPKYLFRKEGQNVTLSCEQNLNHDAMYWYRQDPGQGLRLIYYSQIVNDFQKGDIAEGYSVSREKKESFPLTVTSAQKNPTAFYLCASSIRQGNEQYFGPGTRLTVT.